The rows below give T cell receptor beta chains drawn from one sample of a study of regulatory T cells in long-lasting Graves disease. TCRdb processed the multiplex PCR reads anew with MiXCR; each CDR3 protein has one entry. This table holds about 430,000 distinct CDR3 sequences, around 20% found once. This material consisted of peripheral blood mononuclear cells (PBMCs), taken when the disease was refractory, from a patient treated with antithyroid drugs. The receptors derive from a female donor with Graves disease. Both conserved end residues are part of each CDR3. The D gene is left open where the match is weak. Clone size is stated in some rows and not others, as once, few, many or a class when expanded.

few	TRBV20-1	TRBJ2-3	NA	TGCAGTGCTAGTCCTAGCACAGATACGCAGTATTTT	CSASPSTDTQYF
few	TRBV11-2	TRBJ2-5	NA	TGTGCCAGCAGCCAAGATTCAGATAAGAGCACCCAGTACTTC	CASSQDSDKSTQYF
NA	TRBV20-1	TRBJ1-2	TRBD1	TGCAGTGCTAGGTTGGACAGGGTTGGGAGCTACACCTTC	CSARLDRVGSYTF
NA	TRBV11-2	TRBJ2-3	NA	TGTGCCAGCAGTTTGGATAGGCTGGAGCAGTATTTT	CASSLDRLEQYF
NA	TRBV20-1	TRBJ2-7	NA	TGCAGTGCTAGAGATGTGGCAGTGGGTTCTTACGAGCAGTACTTC	CSARDVAVGSYEQYF
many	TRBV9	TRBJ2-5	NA	TGTGCCAGCAGCGTCGCCGGGACAAGGCAAGAGACCCAGTACTTC	CASSVAGTRQETQYF
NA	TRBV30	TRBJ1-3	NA	TGTGCCTGGAAAGCTCTCCGGGGAAACACCATATATTTT	CAWKALRGNTIYF
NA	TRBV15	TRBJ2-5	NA	TGTGCCACCAGCAAAGAAGGTGGGGACCAGACCCAGTACTTC	CATSKEGGDQTQYF
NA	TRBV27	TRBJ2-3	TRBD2	TGTGCCAGCAGTTTAGTGTCGACTAGCGGGAATCAGTATTTT	CASSLVSTSGNQYF
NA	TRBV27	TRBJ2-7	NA	TGTGCCAGCAGTAGGACAGCCTACGAGCAGTGCTTC	CASSRTAYEQCF
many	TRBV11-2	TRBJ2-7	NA	TGTGCCAGCAGCCCTAGATCTGGGAGCTCCTACGAGCAGTACTTC	CASSPRSGSSYEQYF
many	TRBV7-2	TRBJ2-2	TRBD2	TGTGCCAGCTCTTGGCTAGCGGGCCCCGGCGGGGAGCTGTTTTTT	CASSWLAGPGGELFF
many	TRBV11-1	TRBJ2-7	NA	TGTGCCAGCACCTCCCGCGAGGGCCTCGACGAGCAGTACTTC	CASTSREGLDEQYF
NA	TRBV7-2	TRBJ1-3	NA	TGTGCCAGCAGCCCCAGGGGTGGAAACACCATATATTTT	CASSPRGGNTIYF
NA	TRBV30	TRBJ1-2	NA	TGTTTAGCCCCGTTGGGCCCGGGCTATGGCAACACCTTC	CLAPLGPGYGNTF
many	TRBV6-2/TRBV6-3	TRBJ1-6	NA	TGTGCCAGCAGACCCGACATCTCCTATAATTCACCCCTCCACTTT	CASRPDISYNSPLHF
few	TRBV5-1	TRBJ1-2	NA	TGCGCCAGCAGACCCACTAACTATGGCTACACCTTC	CASRPTNYGYTF